A selection of T cell receptor beta chains follows, all from one sample in a study of beta chain features in type 1 diabetes. The protocol was immunoSEQ multiplex PCR, while the TCRdb copy is restricted to in-frame clones and leaves out a portion. Here the sample spans around 600,000 clones, about an eighth being singletons. Sequenced: naive CD4+ T cells from blood. These receptors were taken from a man aged 30-40 years with type 1 diabetes. The CDR3 runs from the conserved cysteine through the conserved F or W. The D gene is left open where the match is weak. Size tells how often a clone was seen (once, few, many) or the class of an expanded clone, and some rows leave it out.

TGTGCCAGCAGCCTCAGTGGGAACAGGATGGTCGTCGGCTACACCTTC	CASSLSGNRMVVGYTF	.	.	TRBJ1-2	TRBV9
TGTGCCAGCTCATTTTCCGGGACAGCCTCCCAAGAGACCCAGTACTTC	CASSFSGTASQETQYF	TRBD1	.	TRBJ2-5	TRBV18
TGCGCCAGCAGCCCCTCAACAGGGAACTATGGCTACACCTTC	CASSPSTGNYGYTF	.	.	TRBJ1-2	TRBV5-1
TGCGCCAGCAGCTTGGACCCCGGCTCTGGGGCCAACGTCCTGACTTTC	CASSLDPGSGANVLTF	.	.	TRBJ2-6	TRBV5-1
TGTGCCAGCAGTTCCCGGACAGGGGCGGCCTCTGGAAACACCATATATTTT	CASSSRTGAASGNTIYF	TRBD1	few	TRBJ1-3	TRBV27
TGTGCCAGCAGCTTAAAACTAGCGGGGGGCACGGAGACCCAGTACTTC	CASSLKLAGGTETQYF	TRBD2	.	TRBJ2-5	TRBV13
TGTGCCAGCAGCCCCGCTGGGGAAGAGACCCAGTACTTC	CASSPAGEETQYF	.	.	TRBJ2-5	TRBV7-2
TGTGCCAGTTCACTTGCGAGGGTGAACACTGAAGCTTTCTTT	CASSLARVNTEAFF	.	few	TRBJ1-1	TRBV18
TGTGCCAGCAGTAAACCGGGACGTTACGAGCAGTACTTC	CASSKPGRYEQYF	.	few	TRBJ2-7	TRBV28
TGTGCCAGCAGCAGAAGGGGTAGCGGCAATCAGCCCCAGCATTTT	CASSRRGSGNQPQHF	.	.	TRBJ1-5	TRBV6-1
TGTGCCAGCAGCCGAGGCGGCAATCAGCCCCAGCATTTT	CASSRGGNQPQHF	.	.	TRBJ1-5	TRBV14
TGCGCCAGCAGCTTGGACAGGGTTTATGGCTACACCTTC	CASSLDRVYGYTF	.	few	TRBJ1-2	TRBV5-1
TGTGCCAGCAGCGTAGCCGGGACTAGCGGACAAGCCTACAATGAGCAGTTCTTC	CASSVAGTSGQAYNEQFF	TRBD2	.	TRBJ2-1	TRBV9
TGTGCCAGTACTCATGATAGACAGGGAGGAAATTCACCCCTCCACTTT	CASTHDRQGGNSPLHF	TRBD1	.	TRBJ1-6	TRBV19
TGCGCCAGCAGCTTGTTGGCAGGGGGCAATTCACCCCTCCACTTT	CASSLLAGGNSPLHF	TRBD1	once	TRBJ1-6	TRBV5-1
TGTGCCAGCAGGGCTCCTGGAATCGAGCAGTACTTC	CASRAPGIEQYF	.	.	TRBJ2-7	TRBV11-2
TGCGCCAGCAGCCAAGATCGGGAGAGTACACCCCTCCACTTT	CASSQDRESTPLHF	.	.	TRBJ1-6	TRBV5-4
TGTGCCAGCAGCTCGCAGTGGGCACGGTCTCAGATGAACACTGAAGCTTTCTTT	CASSSQWARSQMNTEAFF	.	.	TRBJ1-1	TRBV7-9
TGTGCCAGCTCACTCCACCCGGACAGGGGACATGGCTACACCTTC	CASSLHPDRGHGYTF	TRBD1	.	TRBJ1-2	TRBV18